This is a list of T cell receptor beta chains from one sample in a study of shared clonotypes between healthy human individuals. Assay used: immunoSEQ multiplex PCR; TCRdb lists only in-frame clones, some missing. The sample shows over a million clones, around 98% of them seen only once. Sequenced sample: naive CD4+ T cells sorted from blood. The origin of the receptors is a man aged 25-40 years in good health. Each CDR3 is given with its conserved first and last residue. Size is omitted from some rows. Given values are once, few, many or a class for expanded clones.

V	size	J	CDR3
TRBV5-1	NA	TRBJ2-5	CASTGSPQETQYF
TRBV27	NA	TRBJ2-1	CASSPAGGNEQFF
TRBV11-3	NA	TRBJ2-3	CASSLSRTDTQYF
TRBV7-8	NA	TRBJ2-5	CASSRVFQETQYF
TRBV6-5	NA	TRBJ2-5	CAFGGFQETQYF
TRBV27	NA	TRBJ2-3	CASSLGGRTSGSGDTQYF
TRBV7-2	NA	TRBJ1-2	CASSSRGSYTF
TRBV5-1	NA	TRBJ2-7	CASSGQGAVHEQYF
TRBV7-6	NA	TRBJ2-1	CASSLALGGTGVAGILYNEQFF
TRBV18	NA	TRBJ2-7	CASSPSVQGFYEQYF
TRBV7-2	NA	TRBJ2-4	CASSTYEGLRPSKNIQYF
TRBV9	NA	TRBJ2-3	CASSRTGLSDTQYF
TRBV14	few	TRBJ2-4	CASSHPLAKNIQYF
TRBV2	NA	TRBJ1-1	CASLGSEAFF
TRBV6-6	NA	TRBJ2-7	CASSAYRLEQYF
TRBV10-1	NA	TRBJ1-2	CASSESGGVGYTF
TRBV2	NA	TRBJ1-1	CASSVAGGITEAFF
TRBV5-4	NA	TRBJ2-1	CASSSGTSGPQFF
TRBV27	NA	TRBJ2-6	CASSLSGGSGANVLTF
TRBV7-9	NA	TRBJ2-7	CASSSQGEQYF
TRBV11-3	NA	TRBJ2-1	CASSFRGTPYNEQFF
TRBV7-6	NA	TRBJ2-1	CASSLGLAGGTNEQFF
TRBV14	NA	TRBJ2-1	CASSPQSKTGQTGSYNEQFF
TRBV5-1	NA	TRBJ1-1	CASSLQGWTEAFF
TRBV2	once	TRBJ1-1	CASLRGVRNTEAFF
TRBV4-3	NA	TRBJ1-2	CASSQPGQGSYGYTF
TRBV29-1	NA	TRBJ2-7	CSVEGAGREYYEQYF
TRBV18	NA	TRBJ1-4	CASSPRREGSTNEKLFF
TRBV2	NA	TRBJ1-2	CASSLRGRSNYGYTF
TRBV5-1	NA	TRBJ2-7	CASSLGMAGQYEQYF
TRBV7-6	NA	TRBJ2-7	CASSASGRYEQYF
TRBV28	NA	TRBJ2-7	CASSPAGVTSYEQYF